Reported below is one T cell receptor beta chain. The antigen remains undetermined. The source of the sample is a study of cytomegalovirus exposure and HLA in healthy donors. Across the study: The Caucasian-associated ancestry cluster contained approximately 81% of the 300 to 450 genotyped donors. General observations from the study: An Asian-associated ancestry cluster reportedly showed fewer N-insertions than the roughly 700-donor mean in a later analysis. Later analysis found that TCR beta chains associated with HLA were more clonally expanded than other, equally common chains.

In the PCR, 60 Vbeta and 13 Jbeta primers were used. Only in-frame clones appear in the TCRdb table, and some are missing; sequencing was by immunoSEQ multiplex PCR. The sample consists of fewer than 200,000 clones, around four fifths of them appearing once. CDR3 size: 14 residues. Per germline, CDR1 SGHAT and CDR2 FQNNGV. The V gene lost 6 bases and the J gene lost 2 bases, with 14 bases spanning the gap. Input material: PBMCs. The clonotype originates from a man aged 50 to 60 in good health and CMV-seronegative. The gene calls are TRBV11-2 and TRBJ2-7, with D tentatively TRBD1 (5 bases). The CDR3 coding sequence is TGTGCCAGCAGACCAGGGATAGCCACCTACGAGCAGTACTTC. This sequence encodes CASRPGIATYEQYF.